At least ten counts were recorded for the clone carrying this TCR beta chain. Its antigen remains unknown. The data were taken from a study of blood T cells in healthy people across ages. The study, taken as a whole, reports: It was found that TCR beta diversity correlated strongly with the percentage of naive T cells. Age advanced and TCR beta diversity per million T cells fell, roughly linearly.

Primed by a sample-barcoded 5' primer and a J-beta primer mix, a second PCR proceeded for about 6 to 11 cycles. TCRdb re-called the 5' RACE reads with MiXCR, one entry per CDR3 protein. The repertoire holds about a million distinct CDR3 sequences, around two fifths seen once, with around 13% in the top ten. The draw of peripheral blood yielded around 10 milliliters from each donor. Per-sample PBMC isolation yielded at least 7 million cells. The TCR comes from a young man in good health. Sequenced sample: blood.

For the CDR3, the DNA is TGTGCCAGCTCCTCTTGGGAGACGCAGTATTTT. Its translation: CASSSWETQYF. The chain links TRBV2 to TRBJ2-3; tentative D call: TRBD2 (5 bases). Germline CDR1 reads SNHLY; CDR2 reads FYNNEI. The CDR3 has 11 residues. V was clipped by 8 bases and J by 9 bases, with 12 bases between them.